This entry lists 32 T cell receptor beta chains sequenced from one sample in a study of blood T cells in healthy people across ages. Primers used in a second PCR of about 7 to 12 cycles were a sample-barcoded 5' primer and a J-beta primer mix. MiXCR, applied by TCRdb to the 5' RACE reads, yields one record per CDR3 protein. This repertoire shows 2 million or so distinct CDR3 sequences, 40% to 55% found once; its top ten account for 2.1%. The sequencing sample was made of blood. Receptors originate from a woman aged 40 to 50 in good health.

The CDR3, as DNA: TGCAGTGCTAGAAGGTCAGGGAGCGAGCAGTACTTC. This codes for CSARRSGSEQYF. The rearrangement joins TRBV20-1 to TRBJ2-7, with D perhaps given as TRBD1 or TRBD2 (5 bases each). Trimming pared 2 bases from V and 6 bases from J, leaving 11 bases between. The CDR3 sequence is 12 residues long. Germline-derived CDR1 and CDR2 are DFQATT and SNEGSKA (reference sequence).

The rearrangement links TRBV12-3 or TRBV12-4 to TRBJ2-1; a possible D gene is TRBD1 (6 bases). This CDR3 contains 15 residues. Trimming shortened V by 8 bases and J by 0 bases, and 14 bases separated the two germline ends. The CDR3 loop is CASGGGGSSYNEQFF. The CDR3 region has the DNA TGTGCCAGCGGAGGTGGGGGCAGCTCCTACAATGAGCAGTTCTTC.

The rearrangement joins TRBV7-8 to TRBJ2-1; D call uncertain. The CDR3 covers 14 residues. Trimming stripped 5 bases from V and 7 bases from J, with 15 bases between. CDR1 and CDR2 from the germline V gene are SGHVS and FQNEAQ. CDR3 in DNA: TGTGCCAGCAGCAAACTCAGGTGGGTGAATGAGCAGTTCTTC. Its translation: CASSKLRWVNEQFF.

As concerns this clonotype: A single base separates this from a much larger clone, so it may be a read error. Because the CDR3 is missing its conserved closing phenylalanine or tryptophan, this is likely a read error. This chain links TRBV7-9 with TRBJ2-1, with D maybe TRBD1 (5 bases). Between the trimmed V and J ends, which lost 5 bases and 8 bases, there was a span of 13 bases. Germline V CDR1 and CDR2: SEHNR, FQNEAQ (reference sequence). This CDR3 is 13 amino acids long. The CDR3 spells CASSTTVQHEQFL. The CDR3 coding sequence is TGTGCCAGCAGCACGACAGTTCAGCATGAGCAGTTCTTA.

The chain uses TRBV28 and TRBJ2-1; tentatively, D is TRBD1 or TRBD2 (5 bases each). Germline V gene data show CDR1 as MDHEN and CDR2 as SYDVKM. The CDR3 is 15 amino acids. V was pared by 6 bases and J by 9 bases, with 21 bases between. CDR3 loop: CASREETAPLGEQFF. CDR3 nucleotide sequence: TGTGCCAGCAGGGAGGAGACAGCCCCCTTAGGTGAGCAGTTCTTC.

The J gene is TRBJ2-1, the V gene TRBV10-1; a weak D match, TRBD2 (6 bases). CDR1 and CDR2 from the germline V gene are WNHNN and SYGVQD (reference sequence). The V and J ends lost 8 bases and 2 bases respectively, with 13 bases between them. The CDR3 covers 14 residues. The DNA for the CDR3 is TGCGCCAGCGGGAAAGGCGGGACCTACAATGAGCAGTTCTTC. This sequence encodes CASGKGGTYNEQFF.

V is TRBV4-2 and J is TRBJ1-2; D may be TRBD1 (5 bases). CDR3 length equals 14 residues. Between the trimmed V and J ends, which lost 4 bases and 8 bases, there was a span of 17 bases. Germline V gene lookup returns CDR1 LGHNA and CDR2 YNFKEQ. The CDR3 loop is CASSRGTEWEGYTF. For the CDR3, the DNA is TGTGCCAGCAGCCGCGGGACCGAGTGGGAAGGCTACACCTTC.

The chain joins TRBV28 to TRBJ2-5; the match to TRBD1 covers 8 bases. CDR1 and CDR2 from the germline V gene are MDHEN and SYDVKM. The CDR3 totals 14 residues. V dropped 6 bases and J dropped 9; count of bases not matched to a gene: 12. The CDR3 spells CASRTGASGSAQYF. The CDR3 region has the DNA TGTGCCAGCAGGACAGGGGCCTCTGGGTCGGCCCAGTACTTC. Combining the CDR3 with reference TRBV28 and TRBJ2-5 gives the whole variable domain DVKVTQSSRYLVKRTGEKVFLECVQDMDHENMFWYRQDPGLGLRLIYFSYDVKMKEKGDIPEGYSVSREKKERFSLILESASTNQTSMYLCASRTGASGSAQYFGPGTRLLVL.

This clonotype was counted a few times. The rearrangement links TRBV12-3 or TRBV12-4 to TRBJ2-3; D perhaps matches TRBD1 (5 bases). The CDR3 has 12 amino acids. V shed 1 base and J shed 7 bases, with 6 bases lying between them. The CDR3 sequence is CASSLGQNTQYF. The DNA of the CDR3 is TGTGCCAGCAGTTTAGGACAGAATACGCAGTATTTT.

This clonotype appeared a single time. The J gene is TRBJ1-4, the V gene TRBV2, with 7 bases aligning to TRBD1. V shed 5 bases, J shed 8 bases, and the junction held 11 bases outside the gene matches. The germline gives CDR1 SNHLY, CDR2 FYNNEI. The CDR3 contains 15 residues. The CDR3 sequence: CASSTQTGTSEKLFF. CDR3 in DNA: TGTGCCAGCAGTACACAGACAGGGACCAGCGAAAAACTGTTTTTT.

J is TRBJ2-5 and V is TRBV7-2, with TRBD1 matching over 8 bases. The CDR3 runs 15 residues. V lost 5 bases and J lost 5; bases outside the gene matches: 10. Germline CDR1 SGHTA, CDR2 FQGNSA. The CDR3 protein is CASSPQTGVTETQYF. Here the CDR3 DNA reads TGTGCCAGCAGCCCGCAGACAGGGGTGACGGAGACCCAGTACTTC.

The CDR3 coding sequence is TGTGCCAGCAGCCAAACTAGCGGGGGGAGGTCCGAGCAGTACTTC. Translated: CASSQTSGGRSEQYF. The chain uses TRBV3-1 and TRBJ2-5; 12 nucleotides align to TRBD2. The tail of the sequence fits TRBJ2-7 better, so the J call may be wrong. CDR3 length equals 15 residues. The V gene's germline CDR1 is LGHDT and CDR2 YNNKEL (reference sequence).

The chain uses TRBV5-1 and TRBJ1-4; D unresolved. The V gene's germline CDR1 is SGHRS and CDR2 YFSETQ. The germline V and J ends were trimmed by 2 bases and 6 bases, with 14 bases remaining between them. The CDR3 is made up of 15 amino acids. The CDR3 reads CASSFRGIYDEKLFF. The CDR3 nucleotides read TGCGCCAGCAGCTTTCGGGGAATTTACGATGAAAAACTGTTTTTT. Drawing the rest from reference TRBV5-1 and TRBJ1-4, the complete variable domain is KAGVTQTPRYLIKTRGQQVTLSCSPISGHRSVSWYQQTPGQGLQFLFEYFSETQRNKGNFPGRFSGRQFSNSRSEMNVSTLELGDSALYLCASSFRGIYDEKLFFGSGTQLSVL.

The CDR3 DNA reads TGTGCCAGCAGTCTAAAAAGCGGGGGGGCGGTAGATACGCAGTATTTT. Translation: CASSLKSGGAVDTQYF. The V and J genes are TRBV28 and TRBJ2-3; the match to TRBD2 covers 10 bases. CDR1 and CDR2 from the germline V gene are MDHEN and SYDVKM. V shed 5 bases, J shed 5 bases, and the junction held 10 bases outside the gene matches. The CDR3 has 16 residues.

The chain has TRBV28 and TRBJ2-5; D tentatively reads TRBD1 or TRBD2 (5 bases each). The DNA matches TRBJ2-7 better at its end, which makes the J call doubtful. The CDR3 runs to 12 residues. CDR1 MDHEN and CDR2 SYDVKM come from the germline V gene. The CDR3, as DNA: TGTGCCAGCAGTTTCCACGGGGCCGAGCAGTACTTC. Protein: CASSFHGAEQYF.

This clonotype was counted between two and nine times. The rearrangement links TRBV4-1 to TRBJ2-7; 7 positions match TRBD2. CDR1 is MGHRA and CDR2 is YSYEKL in the germline V gene. This CDR3 spans 17 amino acids. V shed 0 bases and J 0 bases; nucleotides not matched to a gene: 8. This CDR3 reads CASSQDRRSGSSYEQYF. DNA for the CDR3: TGCGCCAGCAGCCAAGATCGTCGTAGCGGGTCCTCCTACGAGCAGTACTTC.

As regards this clonotype: A much larger clone lies a single base off, so this may be a read error. J is TRBJ1-4 and V is TRBV24-1; D perhaps matches TRBD1 (5 bases). Between the trimmed V and J ends, which lost 7 bases and 8 bases, there was a span of 19 bases. The CDR3 runs to 15 residues. Germline assignment: CDR1 KGHDR and CDR2 SFDVKD. In DNA form, the CDR3 reads TGTGCCACCAGCGATGCTGGGCAGGGTGAGGAAAAACTGTTTTTT. Translating it yields CATSDAGQGEEKLFF.

As for this clonotype: A much larger clone lies a single base off, so this may be a read error. The genes are TRBV7-2 and TRBJ2-5; TRBD2 is a possible D gene (5 bases). The germline CDR1 and CDR2 sequences are SGHTA and FQGNSA. V was shortened by 7 bases and J by 0 bases, with 18 bases between the two germline ends. The length of the CDR3 is 16 residues. The DNA for the CDR3 is TGTGCCAGCATCAAGACACCGCCGGGGTACCAAGAGACCCAGTACTTC. This sequence encodes CASIKTPPGYQETQYF.

Many counts were recorded for this clonotype. The genes are TRBV4-3 and TRBJ1-2; tentative D call: TRBD1 (6 bases). The CDR3 is made up of 13 amino acids. V was cut by 1 base and J by 5 bases, with 8 bases left in between. The V gene's germline CDR1 is LGHNA and CDR2 YSLEER. The DNA for the CDR3 is TGCGCCAGCAGCCAAGCCAGGGGTTATGGCTACACCTTC. Translated, it gives CASSQARGYGYTF.

This sequence joins TRBV6-1 and TRBJ2-2, with 10 nucleotides matching TRBD1. The CDR3 sequence is 18 residues long. The germline V gene encodes CDR1 MNHNS and CDR2 SASEGT. V gave up 6 bases and J gave up 4 bases; unmatched junction bases: 14. CDR3: CASRRGRDRGRGTGELFF. The CDR3 coding sequence is TGTGCCAGCAGAAGAGGACGGGACAGGGGAAGAGGCACCGGGGAGCTGTTTTTT.

This clonotype was counted only a few times. The V and J genes are TRBV5-1 and TRBJ2-5; 8 bases match TRBD2. The CDR3 contains 15 residues. Per germline, CDR1 SGHRS and CDR2 YFSETQ. V trimming: 1 base; J trimming: 5 bases; junction bases outside the gene matches: 7. The CDR3 spells CASSLTSGAFETQYF. The CDR3 DNA reads TGCGCCAGCAGCTTGACTAGCGGCGCTTTTGAGACCCAGTACTTC.

Ten or more counts support this clonotype. This chain joins TRBV18 and TRBJ2-5; D is perhaps TRBD2 (6 bases). V gave up 8 bases and J gave up 2 bases, with 9 bases separating them. The CDR3 is 12 amino acids. Germline V CDR1 and CDR2: KGHSH, LQKENI. CDR3 coding DNA: TGTGCCAGCAGCGGGCTACAAGAGACCCAGTACTTC. The encoded protein is CASSGLQETQYF.

The CDR3 is CASSQDLEAGPRGAEQFF. CDR3 nucleotides: TGCGCCAGCAGCCAAGATTTAGAAGCGGGACCCAGGGGTGCTGAGCAGTTCTTC. The chain carries TRBV4-3 and TRBJ2-1, with D possibly being TRBD2 (7 bases). Germline V lookup: CDR1 LGHNA, CDR2 YSLEER. With 0 bases removed from V and 9 bases from J, the gap between germline ends came to 24 bases. CDR3 size: 18 residues.

The chain couples TRBV20-1 to TRBJ2-1, with 12 bases aligning to TRBD2. Trimming removed 2 bases from V and 6 bases from J; junction bases left unmatched: 2. Per the germline V gene, CDR1 is DFQATT and CDR2 is SNEGSKA (reference sequence). The CDR3 runs to 14 residues. The CDR3, as DNA: TGCAGTGCTAGACTAGCGGGGGGGTTCAATGAGCAGTTCTTC. As protein: CSARLAGGFNEQFF.

The rearrangement links TRBV11-3 to TRBJ2-2, with a tentative D call TRBD1 (5 bases). Trimming pared 3 bases from V and 10 bases from J, leaving 12 bases between. The CDR3 spans 13 residues. The germline gives CDR1 SGHNT, CDR2 YENEEA. CDR3 nucleotide sequence: TGTGCCAGCAGCTTGGGGCAGGGTGCGGAGCTGTTTTTT. Amino acids: CASSLGQGAELFF.

This clonotype has only a few counts. The genes are TRBV28 and TRBJ2-4; no definite D call. The DNA end is a closer match to TRBJ2-5, so the J assignment may be wrong. The CDR3 sequence is 14 residues long. CDR1 MDHEN and CDR2 SYDVKM come from the germline V gene. The CDR3 nucleotides read TGTGCCAGCAGTTTCAGGCCCCCCGGGGAGACCCAGTACTTC. This encodes CASSFRPPGETQYF.

The CDR3 sequence: CASRNTLATNEKLFF. The CDR3 coding sequence is TGTGCCAGCAGGAATACCCTTGCAACTAATGAAAAACTGTTTTTT. This chain links TRBV28 with TRBJ1-4, with no clear D. Between the trimmed V and J ends, which lost 6 bases and 0 bases, there was a span of 11 bases. Germline CDR1 and CDR2: MDHEN and SYDVKM. The CDR3 sequence is 15 residues long.

V and J are TRBV11-2 and TRBJ2-6; D might be TRBD2 (6 bases). V was shortened by 8 bases and J by 1 base, with 15 bases between the two germline ends. Germline assignment: CDR1 SGHAT and CDR2 FQNNGV. CDR3 length: 16 amino acids. Here the CDR3 DNA reads TGTGCCAGCCTTTGGCGGGGTAGATCTGGGGCCAACGTCCTGACTTTC. As protein: CASLWRGRSGANVLTF.

This clonotype has only a few counts. The J gene is TRBJ2-3, the V gene TRBV11-2; D might be TRBD1 or TRBD2, each matching 5 bases. The CDR3 consists of 15 residues. The germline V gene has CDR1 SGHAT and CDR2 FQNNGV. V was shortened by 5 bases and J by 3 bases, with 15 bases between the two germline ends. The CDR3 DNA reads TGTGCCAGCAGCGTCCGGGACGGAAGAACAGATACGCAGTATTTT. Encoded protein: CASSVRDGRTDTQYF. Looking up the rest from reference TRBV11-2 and TRBJ2-3 gives the full variable domain: EAGVAQSPRYKIIEKRQSVAFWCNPISGHATLYWYQQILGQGPKLLIQFQNNGVVDDSQLPKDRFSAERLKGVDSTLKIQPAKLEDSAVYLCASSVRDGRTDTQYFGPGTRLTVL.

The chain recombines TRBV28 with TRBJ2-1; 9 nucleotides line up with TRBD2. The germline V gene encodes CDR1 MDHEN and CDR2 SYDVKM. This CDR3 region has 16 residues. V gave up 2 bases and J gave up 6 bases; unmatched junction bases: 8. The CDR3 DNA sequence: TGTGCCAGCAGTTTAGCTGGCGGGGGGGCCTTCAATGAGCAGTTCTTC. Its protein is CASSLAGGGAFNEQFF.

Only one count was recorded for this clonotype. This chain connects TRBV7-2 to TRBJ1-4; 9 nucleotides align to TRBD1. CDR1 and CDR2 (germline): SGHTA, FQGNSA. V gave up 3 bases and J gave up 0 bases; unmatched junction bases: 2. The CDR3 spans 16 residues. The CDR3: CASSLWTGATNEKLFF. The CDR3 DNA is TGTGCCAGCAGCTTGTGGACAGGGGCAACTAATGAAAAACTGTTTTTT. The full variable domain, rest sourced from reference TRBV7-2 and TRBJ1-4, is GAGVSQSPSNKVTEKGKDVELRCDPISGHTALYWYRQSLGQGLEFLIYFQGNSAPDKSGLPSDRFSAERTGGSVSTLTIQRTQQEDSAVYLCASSLWTGATNEKLFFGSGTQLSVL.

The chain carries TRBV5-5 and TRBJ1-2, with a possible D match to TRBD1 (5 bases). The CDR3 loop spans 14 amino acids. Germline V gene data show CDR1 as SGHKS and CDR2 as YYEKEE (reference sequence). Deletions cut 4 bases from V and 5 bases from J, with 15 bases between. The CDR3 DNA follows: TGTGCCAGCAGCCAACGGGAGGGGACGTATGGCTACACCTTC. Protein product: CASSQREGTYGYTF. Variable domain in full (rest from reference TRBV5-5 and TRBJ1-2): DAGVTQSPTHLIKTRGQQVTLRCSPISGHKSVSWYQQVLGQGPQFIFQYYEKEERGRGNFPDRFSARQFPNYSSELNVNALLLGDSALYLCASSQREGTYGYTFGSGTRLTVV.